The 30 T cell receptor beta chains given below trace back to one sample, sequenced in a study of shared clonotypes between healthy human individuals. Data came from immunoSEQ multiplex PCR; TCRdb stores just in-frame clones and leaves some out. The data show 1 million to 1.2 million clones, around 77% seen once. Sequenced material: memory CD4+ T cells from PBMCs. Sample subset: CD45RA-negative fraction. These receptors were collected from a man younger than 35 in good health. Some clones in this sample may be carry-over from other donors' samples.

The chain uses TRBV28 and TRBJ2-7, with 8 nucleotides matching TRBD1. Germline lookup yields CDR1 MDHEN and CDR2 SYDVKM. This CDR3 is built from 14 residues. V lost 3 bases, J lost 2 bases, and 3 bases stayed unmatched. The CDR3 DNA reads TGTGCCAGCAGTTTCGGGACAGGTCCCTACGAGCAGTACTTC. As protein: CASSFGTGPYEQYF.

The J gene is TRBJ2-3, the V gene TRBV30, with 10 bases that match TRBD1. V trimming: 4 bases; J trimming: 4 bases; junction bases outside the gene matches: 8. CDR1 and CDR2 from the germline V gene are GTSNPN and SVGIG (reference sequence). The CDR3 totals 15 residues. The CDR3 reads CAWTPRTGGSDTQYF. CDR3 coding DNA: TGTGCCTGGACGCCCAGGACAGGGGGATCAGATACGCAGTATTTT.

This rearrangement joins TRBV6-1 to TRBJ2-3, with D possibly being TRBD1 or TRBD2 (5 bases each). This CDR3 contains 15 residues. Germline loops: CDR1 MNHNS, CDR2 SASEGT. Between the trimmed V and J ends, which lost 3 bases and 1 base, there was a span of 11 bases. The CDR3 DNA reads TGTGCCAGCAGTGATGGGACGGCCGGCACAGATACGCAGTATTTT. Amino acids: CASSDGTAGTDTQYF.

The chain has TRBV11-1 and TRBJ2-7; a weak D match, TRBD2 (6 bases). The germline V gene encodes CDR1 SGHAT and CDR2 FQDESV (reference sequence). The CDR3 is 12 amino acids. Trimming cost V 4 bases and J 3 bases, with 7 bases left between them. The CDR3 sequence is CASSSGSYEQYF. CDR3 bases: TGTGCCAGCAGCTCCGGGAGCTACGAGCAGTACTTC.

This clone was recorded a few times. Written as DNA, the CDR3 is TGTGCCAGCAGCGCCCTCGACGCCATGAACACTGAAGCTTTCTTT. Residues: CASSALDAMNTEAFF. The rearrangement links TRBV9 to TRBJ1-1; D gene ambiguous. The CDR3 consists of 15 residues. Between the trimmed V and J ends, which lost 3 bases and 0 bases, there was a span of 12 bases. The germline V gene encodes CDR1 SGDLS and CDR2 YYNGEE.

There are many counts of this clone. V and J are TRBV5-6 and TRBJ2-7; TRBD2 matches 11 bases. CDR1 and CDR2 (germline): SGHDT, YYEEEE. V shed 2 bases, J shed 6 bases, and the junction held 7 bases outside the gene matches. CDR3 length: 15 residues. The CDR3 DNA reads as TGTGCCAGCAGCTTCCGTAGCGGGAGGGTCAGCGAGCAGTACTTC. This codes for CASSFRSGRVSEQYF.

The chain links TRBV6-5 to TRBJ1-1; TRBD1 might be the D (5 bases). The CDR3 length is 14 residues. The V end lost 1 base, the J end lost 5 bases, and 11 bases lay between the germline ends. Germline values: CDR1 MNHEY, CDR2 SVGAGI. CDR3 DNA sequence: TGTGCCAGCAGTTACTGGGGCCGGGAGACTGAAGCTTTCTTT. Residues: CASSYWGRETEAFF.

This clone appeared a single time. The genes are TRBV27 and TRBJ2-7; D uncertain. V was pared by 6 bases and J by 5 bases, with 8 bases between. CDR1 and CDR2 from the germline V gene are MNHEY and SMNVEV (reference sequence). The CDR3 loop spans 11 amino acids. This CDR3 reads CASSHENEQYF. The CDR3 bases are TGTGCCAGCAGCCACGAGAACGAGCAGTACTTC.

The V gene is TRBV4-3, the J gene TRBJ2-2, with D unresolved. This CDR3 spans 15 amino acids. The V end lost 0 bases, the J end lost 6 bases, and 11 bases lay between the germline ends. Looked up from germline, CDR1 is LGHNA and CDR2 is YSLEER. CDR3 bases: TGCGCCAGCAGCCAAGATGTTTTTTATGCCGGGGAGCTGTTTTTT. As protein: CASSQDVFYAGELFF.

The V call is TRBV5-1, the J call TRBJ2-7; TRBD2 matches at 13 bases. This CDR3 spans 14 amino acids. The ends lost 4 bases at V and 4 bases at J; junction bases unmatched: 2. Germline V gene sequence: CDR1 SGHRS, CDR2 YFSETQ. For the CDR3, the DNA is TGCGCCAGCAGCCGGACTAGCGGGAGATACGAGCAGTACTTC. This codes for CASSRTSGRYEQYF.

The gene calls are TRBV4-3 and TRBJ1-2; D is ambiguous. V lost 0 bases and J 4 bases, leaving 9 bases between the germline ends. CDR3 length: 14 residues. From germline, CDR1 is LGHNA and CDR2 YSLEER. CDR3 in amino acids: CASSQDRTAYGYTF. The DNA of the CDR3 is TGCGCCAGCAGCCAAGATCGGACGGCCTATGGCTACACCTTC.

The V and J genes are TRBV18 and TRBJ1-1, with D perhaps matching TRBD1 (5 bases). CDR1 is KGHSH, CDR2 LQKENI, per germline. CDR3 length: 15 residues. Trimming took off 6 bases at V and 1 base at J, with 15 bases between the two ends. The CDR3 coding sequence is TGTGCCAGCTCCCCTCTTGGGGCGGGGAACACTGAAGCTTTCTTT. This translates into CASSPLGAGNTEAFF.

The chain is built from TRBV14 and TRBJ1-4; 11 bases match TRBD1. CDR1 SGHDN and CDR2 FVKESK come from the germline V gene. The CDR3 runs to 15 residues. V gave up 4 bases and J gave up 6 bases; unmatched junction bases: 4. CDR3 residues: CASSRWTGGDEKLFF. The CDR3 DNA is TGTGCCAGCAGCCGATGGACAGGGGGCGATGAAAAACTGTTTTTT.

The chain has TRBV28 and TRBJ1-4, with D possibly matching TRBD1 (5 bases). This CDR3 contains 11 residues. Germline values: CDR1 MDHEN, CDR2 SYDVKM. Between the trimmed V and J ends, which lost 10 bases and 6 bases, there was a span of 9 bases. The CDR3 region has the DNA TGTGCCACGTCGGGGGATGAAAAACTGTTTTTT. It codes for CATSGDEKLFF.

This clone was seen a handful of times. In the same sample, other DNA sequences code for this CDR3. The chain carries TRBV28 and TRBJ2-5; 12 bases map to TRBD2. The germline V gene encodes CDR1 MDHEN and CDR2 SYDVKM. This CDR3 spans 14 amino acids. V lost 3 bases to trimming and J lost 5 bases; unmatched junction nucleotides: 1. CDR3 nucleotides: TGTGCCAGCAGTTTGCTAGCGGGAGGGGAGACCCAGTACTTC. Protein product: CASSLLAGGETQYF.

The DNA for the CDR3 is TGTGCCAGTAGTATAGGCGACAGGGGCTACGGCTACACCTTC. Translated: CASSIGDRGYGYTF. The chain uses TRBV19 and TRBJ1-2; 8 bases fit TRBD1. The CDR3 extends over 14 amino acids. Germline loops: CDR1 LNHDA, CDR2 SQIVND (reference sequence). The V gene end was trimmed by 1 base and the J gene end by 8 bases; junction bases not matched to a gene: 6. The full variable domain, in which reference TRBV19 and TRBJ1-2 provide the parts outside the CDR3, is DGGITQSPKYLFRKEGQNVTLSCEQNLNHDAMYWYRQDPGQGLRLIYYSQIVNDFQKGDIAEGYSVSREKKESFPLTVTSAQKNPTAFYLCASSIGDRGYGYTFGSGTRLTVV.

Only a few counts were recorded for this clone. The chain links TRBV7-7 to TRBJ2-5; 11 bases are a match to TRBD2. The CDR3 consists of 17 residues. Germline CDR1 reads SSHAT; CDR2 reads FNYEAQ (reference sequence). The trim removed 4 bases at V and 1 base at J, leaving 8 bases unmatched. The DNA of the CDR3 is TGTGCCAGCAGCTCCACGACGGGGACTAGCGGCCAAGAGACCCAGTACTTC. This sequence encodes CASSSTTGTSGQETQYF.

This clone turned up a few times. A read error may explain this, as a much larger clone is one base away. The genes are TRBV7-3 and TRBJ2-5; TRBD2 matches at 11 bases. Germline values: CDR1 SGHTA, CDR2 FQGTGA. Unmatched junction bases numbered 2, after V lost 5 bases and J lost 3 bases. The CDR3 has 14 residues. The CDR3 coding sequence is TGTGCCAGCAGCCCGGGACTAGCGGAAGAGACCCAGTACTTC. This codes for CASSPGLAEETQYF.

As regards this clone: One junction end disagrees with the germline gene, perhaps due to a read error. The chain recombines TRBV7-7 with TRBJ1-5; D is perhaps TRBD1 (5 bases). Germline CDR1 SSHAT, CDR2 FNYEAQ (reference sequence). The CDR3 length is 13 residues. This CDR3 is CASSLGVNQPQHF. The DNA for the CDR3 is TGTGCTAGCAGCTTAGGGGTCAATCAGCCCCAGCATTTT.

The V gene is TRBV19, the J gene TRBJ1-2, with TRBD1 as a possible D gene (5 bases). V was shortened by 4 bases and J by 3 bases, with 15 bases between the two germline ends. The germline gives CDR1 LNHDA, CDR2 SQIVND (reference sequence). The CDR3 sequence is 15 residues long. CDR3 nucleotides: TGTGCCAGTAGTAACCCCGGGACCGGGGACTATGGCTACACCTTC. This gives the protein CASSNPGTGDYGYTF. Combining the CDR3 with reference TRBV19 and TRBJ1-2 gives the whole variable domain DGGITQSPKYLFRKEGQNVTLSCEQNLNHDAMYWYRQDPGQGLRLIYYSQIVNDFQKGDIAEGYSVSREKKESFPLTVTSAQKNPTAFYLCASSNPGTGDYGYTFGSGTRLTVV.

This chain uses TRBV19 with TRBJ2-6; TRBD2 might be the D (5 bases). Germline V gene lookup returns CDR1 LNHDA and CDR2 SQIVND (reference sequence). The CDR3 is 18 residues long. Trimming removed 3 bases from V and 2 bases from J, with 17 bases in between. The CDR3 region has the DNA TGTGCCAGTAGTATCCCAGGACGGCGGGCAGCTGGGGCCAACGTCCTGACTTTC. It encodes CASSIPGRRAAGANVLTF.

The rearrangement uses TRBV2 and TRBJ2-1; D is uncertain. The ends were cut back, 5 bases at V and 6 bases at J, with 11 bases in the middle. CDR1 SNHLY and CDR2 FYNNEI come from the germline V gene. The CDR3 has 13 amino acids. The CDR3 DNA is TGTGCCAGCAGTTATACGCCGTCCAATGAGCAGTTCTTC. It codes for CASSYTPSNEQFF.

The rearrangement joins TRBV7-2 to TRBJ1-2, with D unclear. Trimming took 5 bases from V and 8 from J, leaving 12 bases between them. Per the germline V gene, CDR1 is SGHTA and CDR2 is FQGNSA. This CDR3 region has 12 residues. The CDR3 sequence is CASSDKPEGYTF. CDR3 nucleotides: TGTGCCAGCAGCGATAAACCGGAAGGCTACACCTTC.

This sequence joins TRBV28 and TRBJ1-1, with TRBD1 identical over 8 bases. The CDR3 totals 15 residues. Germline V gene sequence: CDR1 MDHEN, CDR2 SYDVKM. V was clipped by 1 base and J by 5 bases; unmatched bases: 6. The CDR3 is CASSLFTGGRTEAFF. In DNA form, the CDR3 reads TGTGCCAGCAGTTTATTTACAGGGGGGAGGACTGAAGCTTTCTTT. The full variable domain, completed using reference TRBV28 and TRBJ1-1, is DVKVTQSSRYLVKRTGEKVFLECVQDMDHENMFWYRQDPGLGLRLIYFSYDVKMKEKGDIPEGYSVSREKKERFSLILESASTNQTSMYLCASSLFTGGRTEAFFGQGTRLTVV.

This sequence joins TRBV7-2 and TRBJ2-3, with D maybe TRBD2 (6 bases). V lost 6 bases to trimming and J lost 2 bases, with 12 bases between them. The CDR3 sequence is 14 residues long. Germline V gene data show CDR1 as SGHTA and CDR2 as FQGNSA. This chain's CDR3 is CASSTGLSTDTQYF. As DNA, the CDR3 is TGTGCCAGCAGTACGGGACTTTCCACAGATACGCAGTATTTT.

This clone was seen more than once but under ten times. The chain joins TRBV28 to TRBJ2-3, with 8 bases fitting TRBD1. Germline V lookup: CDR1 MDHEN, CDR2 SYDVKM. The trim removed 9 bases at V and 3 bases at J, leaving 11 bases unmatched. The CDR3 spans 15 residues. The CDR3 loop is CASSSTNRGTDTQYF. CDR3 coding DNA: TGTGCCAGTTCATCAACAAACAGGGGGACAGATACGCAGTATTTT.

The chain uses TRBV6-5 and TRBJ2-3; TRBD1 might be the D (6 bases). V lost 5 bases, J lost 6 bases, and 6 bases lay in between. Germline V lookup: CDR1 MNHEY, CDR2 SVGAGI. The CDR3 consists of 11 residues. Here the CDR3 DNA reads TGTGCCAGCAGTGACAGGGATACGCAGTATTTT. This gives the protein CASSDRDTQYF.

This clone was counted a single time. The rearrangement links TRBV30 to TRBJ2-5, with D maybe TRBD1 (5 bases). The end of the DNA fits TRBJ2-7 better, so the J call may be wrong. The germline CDR1 and CDR2 sequences are GTSNPN and SVGIG (reference sequence). CDR3 length: 14 amino acids. The CDR3 bases are TGTGCCTGGGGTACAAGGGGAAGCTCCTACGAGCAGTACTTC. Amino acids: CAWGTRGSSYEQYF.

The chain uses TRBV5-1 and TRBJ2-2; D gene ambiguous. V lost 4 bases, J lost 5 bases, and 18 bases lay in between. The CDR3 consists of 16 residues. Germline values: CDR1 SGHRS, CDR2 YFSETQ. CDR3 DNA sequence: TGCGCCAGCAGCATCTCCGCGTCTCAAACTACCGGGGAGCTGTTTTTT. Protein: CASSISASQTTGELFF.

As regards this clone: The sample contains more than one DNA sequence encoding this CDR3. The V call is TRBV7-2, the J call TRBJ2-3; 9 bases line up with TRBD2. Trimming took 5 bases from V and 1 from J; bases not matched to a gene: 1. This CDR3 contains 14 residues. From germline, CDR1 is SGHTA and CDR2 FQGNSA. The CDR3 nucleotides read TGTGCCAGCAGCCGCGGGGGGGGCACAGATACGCAGTATTTT. Encoded protein: CASSRGGGTDTQYF. The variable domain in full, completed from reference TRBV7-2 and TRBJ2-3, reads GAGVSQSPSNKVTEKGKDVELRCDPISGHTALYWYRQSLGQGLEFLIYFQGNSAPDKSGLPSDRFSAERTGGSVSTLTIQRTQQEDSAVYLCASSRGGGTDTQYFGPGTRLTVL.